These 6 T cell receptor beta chains were sequenced from one sample in a study of T cells in Graves' hyperthyroidism and ophthalmopathy. Authors of the study amplified TCR beta CDR3 regions from RNA transcripts. The HTBI primer set served for first-round RT-PCR of the TCR CDR3. TCRdb re-called the multiplex PCR reads through MiXCR, storing one row per CDR3 protein. In the table there are around 280,000 distinct CDR3 sequences, 10% to 15% of which are singletons. The sample consisted of blood. All receptors come from a woman under 40 with Graves' hyperthyroidism that later progressed to Graves' ophthalmopathy.

At least ten counts were recorded for this clonotype. This CDR3 reads CASSSSFSGRVDEQYF. The CDR3 DNA reads TGTGCCAGCAGTTCTTCCTTCAGCGGGAGGGTCGACGAGCAGTACTTC. The chain is built from TRBV28 and TRBJ2-7; TRBD2 matches 10 bases. Germline V CDR1 and CDR2: MDHEN, SYDVKM. The CDR3 contains 16 residues. The trim removed 4 bases at V and 5 bases at J, leaving 11 bases unmatched.

There are many counts of this clonotype. The J gene is TRBJ2-1, the V gene TRBV20-1; 12 bases fit TRBD2. The CDR3 is made up of 14 amino acids. From germline, CDR1 is DFQATT and CDR2 SNEGSKA (reference sequence). The V and J ends lost 2 bases and 9 bases, in that order; junction bases with no gene match: 5. CDR3 sequence reads: CSARPSGRGGEQFF. In DNA, the CDR3 is TGCAGTGCTAGACCTAGCGGGAGGGGGGGTGAGCAGTTCTTC.

A few counts support this clonotype. The V and J genes are TRBV19 and TRBJ1-2; D remains unclear. The CDR3 totals 15 residues. Germline assignment: CDR1 LNHDA and CDR2 SQIVND (reference sequence). V lost 7 bases, J lost 1 base, and 16 bases lay in between. CDR3 in amino acids: CASIPQPGSNYGYTF. CDR3 bases: TGTGCCAGTATCCCTCAACCGGGCAGTAACTATGGCTACACCTTC.

The J gene is TRBJ2-1, the V gene TRBV7-8, with 10 nucleotides matching TRBD1. After removal of 4 bases from V and 6 bases from J, the junction contained 6 bases not matched to a gene. Germline CDR1 SGHVS, CDR2 FQNEAQ. CDR3 length: 15 amino acids. This CDR3 reads CASSSTGGLGNEQFF. CDR3 coding DNA: TGTGCCAGCAGCTCGACAGGGGGCCTCGGCAATGAGCAGTTCTTC.

The table lists this clonotype with many counts. As DNA, the CDR3 is TGTGCCAGCAGCTTGTGGGGAAAGACACACAACACCGGGGAGCTGTTTTTT. Translating gives CASSLWGKTHNTGELFF. This chain joins TRBV5-6 and TRBJ2-2; D is ambiguous. V was pared by 1 base and J by 2 bases, with 15 bases between. Germline V gene data show CDR1 as SGHDT and CDR2 as YYEEEE. CDR3 length equals 17 residues.

The rearrangement joins TRBV19 to TRBJ2-7; D is uncertain. Germline V gene sequence: CDR1 LNHDA, CDR2 SQIVND (reference sequence). Trimming cost V 3 bases and J 0 bases, with 9 bases left between them. The CDR3 has 14 amino acids. DNA of the CDR3: TGTGCCAGTAGTATCGCAGGTTTCTCCTACGAGCAGTACTTC. Residues: CASSIAGFSYEQYF.